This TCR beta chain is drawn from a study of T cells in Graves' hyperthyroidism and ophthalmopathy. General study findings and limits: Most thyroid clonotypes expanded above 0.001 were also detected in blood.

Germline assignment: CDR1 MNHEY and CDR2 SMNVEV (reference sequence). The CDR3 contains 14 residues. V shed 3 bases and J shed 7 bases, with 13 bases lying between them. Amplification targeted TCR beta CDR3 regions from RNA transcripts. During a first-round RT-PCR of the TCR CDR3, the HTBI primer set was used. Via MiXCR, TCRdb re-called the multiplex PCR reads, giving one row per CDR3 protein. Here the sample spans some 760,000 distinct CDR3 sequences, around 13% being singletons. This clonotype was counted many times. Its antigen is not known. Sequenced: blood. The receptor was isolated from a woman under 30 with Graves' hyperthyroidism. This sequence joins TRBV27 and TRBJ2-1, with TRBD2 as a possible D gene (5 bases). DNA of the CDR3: TGTGCCAGCAGTTTGAGCGGAATGGGGAATGAGCAGTTCTTC. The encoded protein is CASSLSGMGNEQFF.